In its sample, the clone carrying this TCR beta chain was seen once. The source of the sample is a study of cytomegalovirus exposure and HLA in healthy donors. V was trimmed by 6 bases and J by 3 bases, leaving 12 bases between them. The CDR3 runs 13 residues. CDR1 and CDR2 (germline): MNHEY, SVGAGI. The PCR employed 60 Vbeta primers together with 13 Jbeta primers. TCRdb's table, derived via immunoSEQ multiplex PCR, lists solely in-frame clones and lacks some. The data contain roughly 150,000 clones, less than 80% of them singletons. Sequencing was done on a sample of PBMCs. The gene calls are TRBV6-5 and TRBJ2-7; D ambiguous. The receptor's source is a man aged 35 to 55 in good health and CMV-seropositive. The CDR3 nucleotides read TGTGCCAGCAGATCGAACCCCAGCTACGAGCAGTACTTC. Translating it yields CASRSNPSYEQYF.